One and the same sample provided the 27 T cell receptor beta chains below, sequenced in a study of blood T cell repertoires in COVID-19. Sequencing was performed with immunoSEQ multiplex PCR; in TCRdb, only in-frame clones are kept and a portion is missing. The table lists around 66,000 clones, around four fifths of them singletons. Material for sequencing was peripheral blood. These receptors all stem from a human donor in a cohort sampled during active COVID-19.

The chain couples TRBV13 to TRBJ2-7; D ambiguous. The germline V gene has CDR1 PRHDT and CDR2 FYEKMQ (reference sequence). Between the trimmed V and J ends, which lost 5 bases and 3 bases, there was a span of 8 bases. The CDR3 contains 12 residues. CDR3 in amino acids: CASSHLSYEQYF. The CDR3 DNA sequence: TGTGCCAGCAGCCACCTCAGCTACGAGCAGTACTTC. Complete variable domain (other parts from reference TRBV13 and TRBJ2-7): AAGVIQSPRHLIKEKRETATLKCYPIPRHDTVYWYQQGPGQDPQFLISFYEKMQSDKGSIPDRFSAQQFSDYHSELNMSSLELGDSALYFCASSHLSYEQYFGPGTRLTVT.

This clone was seen a few times. V is TRBV5-1 and J is TRBJ2-2; D gene ambiguous. V gave up 4 bases and J gave up 4 bases, with 17 bases separating them. Germline V gene sequence: CDR1 SGHRS, CDR2 YFSETQ. There are 16 residues in the CDR3. The CDR3 bases are TGCGCCAGCAGCCCCATCGCGCAGGTCGGCACCGGGGAGCTGTTTTTT. Translation gives CASSPIAQVGTGELFF.

The J gene is TRBJ1-5, the V gene TRBV12-3 or TRBV12-4, with D hard to call. This CDR3 has 12 amino acids. V lost 6 bases, J lost 9 bases, and 12 bases lay in between. The CDR3 sequence is CASRDKQTPQHF. As DNA, the CDR3 is TGTGCCAGCAGAGACAAACAGACGCCCCAGCATTTT.

This chain links TRBV7-9 with TRBJ1-3; 7 positions agree with TRBD1. This CDR3 has 15 residues. Germline CDR1 SEHNR, CDR2 FQNEAQ (reference sequence). V lost 4 bases, J lost 0 bases, and 3 bases stayed unmatched. The CDR3 nucleotides are TGTGCCAGCAGCTCAAACAGGGGCTCTGGAAACACCATATATTTT. It translates to CASSSNRGSGNTIYF. Supplemented by reference TRBV7-9 and TRBJ1-3, the full variable domain reads DTGVSQNPRHKITKRGQNVTFRCDPISEHNRLYWYRQTLGQGPEFLTYFQNEAQLEKSRLLSDRFSAERPKGSFSTLEIQRTEQGDSAMYLCASSSNRGSGNTIYFGEGSWLTVV.

V usage is TRBV10-1 and J usage is TRBJ2-5; D is unclear. The CDR3 covers 16 residues. The V gene's germline CDR1 is WNHNN and CDR2 SYGVQD (reference sequence). Trimming left V 3 bases short and J 0 bases short, with 14 bases between. The CDR3 DNA reads TGCGCCAGCAGTGAAAAGCTCCTCTGGTACCAAGAGACCCAGTACTTC. Translated: CASSEKLLWYQETQYF.

This clone was counted ten times or more. The chain uses TRBV6-5 and TRBJ2-1, with 11 bases lining up with TRBD2. CDR3 length: 16 amino acids. V dropped 4 bases and J dropped 2; count of bases not matched to a gene: 4. The germline V gene has CDR1 MNHEY and CDR2 SVGAGI. The CDR3 is CASSSLAGGAYNEQFF. CDR3 DNA: TGTGCCAGCAGTTCCCTAGCGGGAGGCGCCTACAATGAGCAGTTCTTC.

The genes are TRBV9 and TRBJ2-1; TRBD2 matches 10 bases. The CDR3 spans 17 residues. In germline, CDR1 is SGDLS, CDR2 YYNGEE. V lost 3 bases to trimming and J lost 0 bases; unmatched junction nucleotides: 6. The CDR3 spells CASSGGLAESSYNEQFF. CDR3 nucleotides: TGTGCCAGCAGCGGAGGACTAGCGGAGAGCTCCTACAATGAGCAGTTCTTC.

This clone was recorded many times. V gene TRBV28 combines with J gene TRBJ2-7; no clear D. In germline, CDR1 is MDHEN, CDR2 SYDVKM. The CDR3 consists of 14 residues. Deletions cut 11 bases from V and 2 bases from J, with 19 bases between. CDR3 nucleotide sequence: TGTGCCTCAGCAGAACTTGGCAGGACCTACGAGCAGTACTTC. This translates into CASAELGRTYEQYF.

The V call is TRBV14, the J call TRBJ2-1; possibly TRBD1 for D (5 bases). Trimming cost V 3 bases and J 2 bases, with 20 bases left between them. The CDR3 has 18 residues. Germline V lookup: CDR1 SGHDN, CDR2 FVKESK. The CDR3 sequence is CASSHVLGAGKPYNEQFF. CDR3 in DNA: TGTGCCAGCAGCCACGTTCTTGGGGCCGGAAAGCCCTACAATGAGCAGTTCTTC.

The V call is TRBV13, the J call TRBJ1-1; 8 bases are a match to TRBD1. The CDR3 sequence is 13 residues long. J lost 10 bases, V lost 3 bases, and 7 bases had no gene match. Germline-derived CDR1 and CDR2 are PRHDT and FYEKMQ (reference sequence). The CDR3 DNA reads TGTGCCAGCAGCTTCACAGGGGGGGACGTAGCTTTCTTT. Its protein is CASSFTGGDVAFF. Supplemented by reference TRBV13 and TRBJ1-1, the full variable domain reads AAGVIQSPRHLIKEKRETATLKCYPIPRHDTVYWYQQGPGQDPQFLISFYEKMQSDKGSIPDRFSAQQFSDYHSELNMSSLELGDSALYFCASSFTGGDVAFFGQGTRLTVV.

Only a few counts were recorded for this clone. The chain uses TRBV28 and TRBJ2-7; TRBD1 matches 7 bases. CDR3 size: 18 residues. The V gene's germline CDR1 is MDHEN and CDR2 SYDVKM. V shed 5 bases, J shed 7 bases, and the junction held 23 bases outside the gene matches. CDR3 region: CASSHATRKRTGPIEQYF. The CDR3 DNA reads TGTGCCAGCAGTCATGCCACTCGGAAGAGGACAGGCCCGATAGAGCAGTACTTC. Full variable domain (outside the CDR3, taken from reference TRBV28 and TRBJ2-7): DVKVTQSSRYLVKRTGEKVFLECVQDMDHENMFWYRQDPGLGLRLIYFSYDVKMKEKGDIPEGYSVSREKKERFSLILESASTNQTSMYLCASSHATRKRTGPIEQYFGPGTRLTVT.

The table lists this clone with a few counts. This chain links TRBV30 with TRBJ2-1, with 7 bases that match TRBD1. This CDR3 region has 13 residues. V shed 4 bases and J 3 bases; nucleotides not matched to a gene: 3. Germline CDR1 is GTSNPN and CDR2 is SVGIG (reference sequence). DNA of the CDR3: TGTGCCTGGAACGCAGGGGGCTACAATGAGCAGTTCTTC. This codes for CAWNAGGYNEQFF.

V is TRBV24-1 and J is TRBJ2-3; D is unresolved. CDR3 length: 13 residues. The germline V gene has CDR1 KGHDR and CDR2 SFDVKD. V shed 6 bases and J shed 0 bases, with 6 bases lying between them. CDR3 DNA sequence: TGTGCCACCAGTACGCGGAGCACAGATACGCAGTATTTT. Amino acid sequence: CATSTRSTDTQYF.

The table lists this clone with many counts. The CDR3 spells CASSPGDNYGYTF. CDR3 nucleotides: TGTGCCAGCAGTCCAGGGGACAACTATGGCTACACCTTC. The chain couples TRBV28 to TRBJ1-2; possible D gene TRBD1, 6 bases. Trimming took 5 bases from V and 2 from J, leaving 9 bases between them. Germline values: CDR1 MDHEN, CDR2 SYDVKM. The CDR3 extends over 13 amino acids.

The rearrangement links TRBV4-2 to TRBJ1-1, with D hard to call. Trimming removed 8 bases from V and 0 bases from J, with 13 bases in between. Germline V gives CDR1 LGHNA, CDR2 YNFKEQ. The CDR3 length is 14 residues. The CDR3 sequence is CASSSPDMNTEAFF. The CDR3 nucleotides are TGTGCCAGCTCATCCCCTGACATGAACACTGAAGCTTTCTTT.

The V and J genes are TRBV19 and TRBJ2-6, with 7 bases fitting TRBD1. In germline, CDR1 is LNHDA, CDR2 SQIVND (reference sequence). The CDR3 extends over 16 amino acids. Trimming removed 6 bases from V and 1 base from J; junction bases left unmatched: 6. The CDR3 is CASRLGQLSGANVLTF. Written as DNA, the CDR3 is TGTGCCAGTAGGCTGGGACAGTTGTCTGGGGCCAACGTCCTGACTTTC.

This clone was seen only once. The chain joins TRBV30 to TRBJ1-3; D not certain. V was pared by 5 bases and J by 0 bases, with 11 bases between. Germline V gene lookup returns CDR1 GTSNPN and CDR2 SVGIG (reference sequence). The CDR3 runs to 14 residues. The CDR3 DNA sequence: TGTGCCTGGGGCGCGGGGAGCTCTGGAAACACCATATATTTT. It is translated as CAWGAGSSGNTIYF.

The V call is TRBV21-1, the J call TRBJ1-1. TRBV21-1 is termed a pseudogene. The length of the CDR3 is 16 residues. Here the CDR3 reads CASSKTQSGKDTEAFF. For the CDR3, the DNA is TGTGCCAGCAGCAAAACGCAAAGCGGGAAGGACACTGAAGCTTTCTTT.

In its sample, this clone was seen once. The chain carries TRBV5-4 and TRBJ2-3; D is possibly TRBD1 (5 bases). The V gene lost 0 bases and the J gene lost 2 bases, with 10 bases spanning the gap. The CDR3 runs to 15 residues. Per the germline V gene, CDR1 is SGHNT and CDR2 is YYREEE (reference sequence). Here the CDR3 reads CASSLARAATDTQYF. In DNA, the CDR3 is TGTGCCAGCAGCTTGGCCAGGGCGGCCACAGATACGCAGTATTTT. The whole variable domain, filled in from reference TRBV5-4 and TRBJ2-3, reads ETGVTQSPTHLIKTRGQQVTLRCSSQSGHNTVSWYQQALGQGPQFIFQYYREEENGRGNFPPRFSGLQFPNYSSELNVNALELDDSALYLCASSLARAATDTQYFGPGTRLTVL.

The chain couples TRBV4-2 to TRBJ1-4; the D gene is possibly TRBD1 (6 bases). The CDR3 covers 15 residues. V lost 1 base, J lost 7 bases, and 13 bases lay in between. Per germline, CDR1 LGHNA and CDR2 YNFKEQ. In DNA form, the CDR3 reads TGTGCCAGCAGCCAAGTCGCTCAGGGGACTGAAAAACTGTTTTTT. Protein: CASSQVAQGTEKLFF.

The chain recombines TRBV7-8 with TRBJ2-7; tentatively, D is TRBD1 (5 bases). Trimming took off 1 base at V and 7 bases at J, with 11 bases between the two ends. The CDR3 spans 13 residues. Germline V gives CDR1 SGHVS, CDR2 FQNEAQ. The CDR3 DNA reads TGTGCCAGCAGCTTAGTATTGCAGGGAGAGCAGTACTTC. This translates into CASSLVLQGEQYF.

A word on this clone: Other DNA sequences in the same sample also yield this CDR3. The chain couples TRBV9 to TRBJ2-1, with D unresolved. The CDR3 extends over 13 amino acids. With 0 bases removed from V and 6 bases from J, the gap between germline ends came to 7 bases. Germline CDR1 and CDR2: SGDLS and YYNGEE. The CDR3 region is CASSVGQFNEQFF. DNA for the CDR3: TGTGCCAGCAGCGTAGGGCAGTTCAATGAGCAGTTCTTC.

V gene TRBV7-9 combines with J gene TRBJ2-3; D remains ambiguous. This CDR3 has 14 amino acids. V lost 5 bases and J lost 5, with 14 bases in between. Germline values: CDR1 SEHNR, CDR2 FQNEAQ (reference sequence). CDR3 DNA: TGTGCCAGCAGCCCCCCGAGTGCTGGAGATACGCAGTATTTT. It encodes CASSPPSAGDTQYF.

The rearrangement uses TRBV5-1 and TRBJ1-2; D perhaps matches TRBD1 (6 bases). The CDR3 length is 15 residues. Trimming left V 6 bases short and J 2 bases short, with 17 bases between. Germline V lookup: CDR1 SGHRS, CDR2 YFSETQ. The CDR3 spells CASTRGVDRNYGYTF. For the CDR3, the DNA is TGCGCCAGCACCCGGGGGGTCGACAGGAACTATGGCTACACCTTC.

The chain is built from TRBV5-1 and TRBJ2-1, with 7 bases that match TRBD1. From germline, CDR1 is SGHRS and CDR2 YFSETQ. The junction had 13 bases not matched to a gene; V was cut back by 0 bases and J by 10 bases. The CDR3 length is 16 residues. CDR3 coding DNA: TGCGCCAGCAGCTTGGATTCCGGGACAGCCACCCTGGAGCAGTTCTTC. It translates to CASSLDSGTATLEQFF.

V is TRBV7-2 and J is TRBJ2-7, with D perhaps TRBD1 (8 bases). The CDR3 length is 15 residues. The V gene's germline CDR1 is SGHTA and CDR2 FQGNSA. Trimming removed 4 bases at V and 2 bases at J, with 15 bases between. CDR3 DNA sequence: TGTGCCAGCAGCTCCGGACAGGGAGGGGCCTACGAGCAGTACTTC. It encodes CASSSGQGGAYEQYF.

V gene TRBV2 combines with J gene TRBJ2-1; 7 bases fit TRBD1. CDR1 and CDR2 from the germline V gene are SNHLY and FYNNEI. V was pared by 8 bases and J by 6 bases, with 7 bases of the junction left unmatched. The CDR3 loop spans 13 amino acids. DNA of the CDR3: TGTGCCAGCCGGAGACAGGGCAGCAATGAGCAGTTCTTC. Residues: CASRRQGSNEQFF.